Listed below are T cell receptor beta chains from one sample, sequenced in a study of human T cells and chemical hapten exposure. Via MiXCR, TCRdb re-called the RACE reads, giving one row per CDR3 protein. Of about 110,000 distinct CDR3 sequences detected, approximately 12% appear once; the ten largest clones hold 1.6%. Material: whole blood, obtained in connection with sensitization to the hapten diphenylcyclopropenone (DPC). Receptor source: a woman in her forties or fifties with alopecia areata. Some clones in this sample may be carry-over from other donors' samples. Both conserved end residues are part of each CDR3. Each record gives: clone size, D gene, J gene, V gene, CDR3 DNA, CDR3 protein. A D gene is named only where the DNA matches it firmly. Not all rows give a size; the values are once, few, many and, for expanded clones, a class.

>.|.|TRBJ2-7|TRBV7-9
TGTGCCAGCAGCTTCGGACAGGGAGGGAACGAGCAGTACTTC
CASSFGQGGNEQYF
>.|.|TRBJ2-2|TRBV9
TGTGCCAGCAGGCCTTGGCTGGGGGCCGAACCCACCGGGGAGCTGTTTTTT
CASRPWLGAEPTGELFF
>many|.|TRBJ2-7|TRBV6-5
TGTGCCAGCAGTTACAACCCGGTCAGTAAGTTGGACTTC
CASSYNPVSKLDF
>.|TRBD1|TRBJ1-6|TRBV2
TGTGCCAGGAGGGGACAGGGGAAGAACTCACCCCTCCACTTT
CARRGQGKNSPLHF
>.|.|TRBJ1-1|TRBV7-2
TGTGCCAGCAGCTTAGTAGGGTCGGGTGGAGCTTTCTTT
CASSLVGSGGAFF
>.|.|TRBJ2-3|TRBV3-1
TGTGCCAGCAGCCTAGCGGATAGCACAGATACGCAGTATTTT
CASSLADSTDTQYF
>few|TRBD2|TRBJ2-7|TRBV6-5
TGTGCCAGCAGTTACTCCCTCGGGGGGGCTGTTTACGAGCAGTACTTC
CASSYSLGGAVYEQYF
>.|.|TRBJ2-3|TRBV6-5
TGTGCCAGCAGTTACATCCTGGACACAGATACGCAGTATTTT
CASSYILDTDTQYF
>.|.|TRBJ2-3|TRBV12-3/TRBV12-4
TGTGCCAGCAGTTCCTACAATTACAGGGTCGGGTCCACAGATACGCAGTATTTT
CASSSYNYRVGSTDTQYF
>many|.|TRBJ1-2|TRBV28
TGTGCCAGCAAAACAGGTGGGATATCTCGGTATGGCTACACCTTC
CASKTGGISRYGYTF
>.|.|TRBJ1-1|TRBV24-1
TGTGCCACCAGTGATGGCCCAAACACTGAAGCTTTCTTT
CATSDGPNTEAFF
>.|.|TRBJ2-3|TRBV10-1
TGCGCCAGCAGTGAGTATATGGGGCCAGATACGCAGTATTTT
CASSEYMGPDTQYF
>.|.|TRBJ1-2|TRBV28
TGTGCCAGCAGTTTAGATGAGCTCTGGGGCTATGGCTACACCTTC
CASSLDELWGYGYTF
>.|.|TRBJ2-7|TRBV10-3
TGTGCCATCAGTGAGCGGGACCCCTCTGGCGAGCAGTACTTC
CAISERDPSGEQYF
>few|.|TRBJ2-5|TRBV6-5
TGTGCCAGCAGTTACTCGCACGGGAGACAAGAGACCCAGTACTTC
CASSYSHGRQETQYF
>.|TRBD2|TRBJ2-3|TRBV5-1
TGCGCCAGCAGCAGACCCCCGGGACTAGCAAGCTTTGACACAGATACGCAGTATTTT
CASSRPPGLASFDTDTQYF
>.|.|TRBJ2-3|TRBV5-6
TGTGCCAGCAGCTTGGCGGGGCAGGCAGATACGCAGTATTTT
CASSLAGQADTQYF
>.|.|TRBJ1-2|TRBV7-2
TGTGCCAGCAGCTTAATGGGCTGGAGAGAGGAACTTTACACCTTC
CASSLMGWREELYTF
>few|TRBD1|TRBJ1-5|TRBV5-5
TGTGCCAGCAGGTCCGGGACAGGGAATCAGCCCCAGCATTTT
CASRSGTGNQPQHF
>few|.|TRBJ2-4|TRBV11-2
TGTGCCAGCAGCGCTATCCAGAGGGCCAAAAACATTCAGTACTTC
CASSAIQRAKNIQYF
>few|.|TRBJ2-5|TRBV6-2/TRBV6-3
TGTGCCAGCAGTTACGCCCAGGAAGGGACCCAGTACTTC
CASSYAQEGTQYF
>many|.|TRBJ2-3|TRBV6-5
TGTGCCAGCAGTTACTCGCCTCAACCGGCAACAGATACGCAGTATTTT
CASSYSPQPATDTQYF
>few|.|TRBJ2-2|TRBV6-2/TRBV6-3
TGTGCCAGCAGTCTCCTGATTTGGGGGGGGCCCGGCACCGGGGAGCTGTTTTTT
CASSLLIWGGPGTGELFF
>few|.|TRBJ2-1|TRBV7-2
TGTGCCAGCAGCTTACAGGAGGGATACTACAATGAGCAGTTCTTC
CASSLQEGYYNEQFF
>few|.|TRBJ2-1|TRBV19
TGTGCCAGTATGGCTCCCCCACCTTACAATGAGCAGTTCTTC
CASMAPPPYNEQFF
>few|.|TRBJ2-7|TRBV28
TGTGCCAGCCGTGTGGGGGGACAGACGTGGGAGCAGTACTTC
CASRVGGQTWEQYF
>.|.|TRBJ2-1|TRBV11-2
TGTGCCAGCAGCACTGACCGGGTATCATCCTACAATGAGCAGTTCTTC
CASSTDRVSSYNEQFF
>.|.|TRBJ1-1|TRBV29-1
TGCAGCGTTCGGACAAGGATGAACACTGAAGCTTTCTTT
CSVRTRMNTEAFF
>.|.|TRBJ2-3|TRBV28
TGTGCCAGCAGCTCCGGGGGCCACTACACAGATACGCAGTATTTT
CASSSGGHYTDTQYF
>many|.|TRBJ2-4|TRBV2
TGTGCCAGGCAGGGTCTATCCAAAAACATTCAGTACTTC
CARQGLSKNIQYF
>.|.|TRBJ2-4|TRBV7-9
TGTGCCAGCAGCTCCACAGGGCGCGAAAACATTCAGTACTTC
CASSSTGRENIQYF
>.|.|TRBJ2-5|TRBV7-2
TGTGCCAGCAACAGGGACCAAGAGACCCAGTACTTC
CASNRDQETQYF
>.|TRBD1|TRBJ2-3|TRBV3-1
TGTGCCAGCAGCCGCCGGACAGGGGGCCCCACAGATACGCAGTATTTT
CASSRRTGGPTDTQYF
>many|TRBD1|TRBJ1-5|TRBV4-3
TGCGCCAGCAGCCAGGCGAACAGGGGGGATGCGCCCCAGCATTTT
CASSQANRGDAPQHF
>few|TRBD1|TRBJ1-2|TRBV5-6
TGTGCCAGCAGCTTGCAGGGGGCGATTGGCTACACCTTC
CASSLQGAIGYTF
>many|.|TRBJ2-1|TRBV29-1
TGCAGCGCCGCGACAGTGAACAATGAGCAGTTCTTC
CSAATVNNEQFF
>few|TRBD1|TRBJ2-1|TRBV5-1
TGCGCCAGCAGCTTACAGGGGGGCGGCCCCAATGAGCAGTTCTTC
CASSLQGGGPNEQFF
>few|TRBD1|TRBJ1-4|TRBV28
TGTGCCAGCCTAACACAGGGGAACGAAAAACTGTTTTTT
CASLTQGNEKLFF
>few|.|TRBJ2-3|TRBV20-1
TGCAGTGCTAGAGATTACAGGGGCACAGATACGCAGTATTTT
CSARDYRGTDTQYF
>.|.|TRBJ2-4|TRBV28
TGTGCCAGCACCCTAGGGACTTCAAACATTCAGTACTTC
CASTLGTSNIQYF
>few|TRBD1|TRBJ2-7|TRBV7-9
TGTGCCAGCAGCTTAGTATCCTACGGGACAGGGGGACTGTACGAGCAGTACTTC
CASSLVSYGTGGLYEQYF
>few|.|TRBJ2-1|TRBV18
TGTGCCAGCTCCGTGACGGGAGTAGGCGATGAGCAGTTCTTC
CASSVTGVGDEQFF
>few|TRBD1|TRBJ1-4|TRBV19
TGTGCCAGTAGGATTGGGACAGCCGGTAATGAAAAACTGTTTTTT
CASRIGTAGNEKLFF
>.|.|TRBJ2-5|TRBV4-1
TGCGCCAGCAGCCAACTACCCGGGACGCAAGAGACCCAGTACTTC
CASSQLPGTQETQYF
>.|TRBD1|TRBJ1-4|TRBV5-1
TGCGCCAGCAGACTCGTCCGGGACAGGGGGGAAAAACTGTTTTTT
CASRLVRDRGEKLFF
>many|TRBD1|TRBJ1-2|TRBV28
TGTGCCAGCAGGGCAACTGGGACAGGGGTTGGCTACACCTTC
CASRATGTGVGYTF
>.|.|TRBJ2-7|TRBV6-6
TGTGCCAGCACTAGCAGGCGACAGGTCTACGAGCAGTACTTC
CASTSRRQVYEQYF
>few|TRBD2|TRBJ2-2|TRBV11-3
TGTGCCAGCAGCTTTAGCGGGAGCGCTCTCACCGGGGAGCTGTTTTTT
CASSFSGSALTGELFF
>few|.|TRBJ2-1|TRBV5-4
TGTGCCAGCAGCCTTGGTAGTAGCGGTTCGCCGGAGCAGTTCTTC
CASSLGSSGSPEQFF
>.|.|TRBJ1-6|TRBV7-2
TGTGCCAGCAGCTCCAACAGGTCGCCCCTCCACTTT
CASSSNRSPLHF
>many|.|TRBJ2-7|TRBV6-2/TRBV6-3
TGTGCCAGCAGTTACTCCGACAGAGTATACGAGCAGTACTTC
CASSYSDRVYEQYF
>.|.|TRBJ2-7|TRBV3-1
TGTGCCAGCAGCCAAGATTACGCCCGTTACTCCTACGAGCAGTACTTC
CASSQDYARYSYEQYF
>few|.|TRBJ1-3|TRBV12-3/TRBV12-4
TGTGCCAGCAGTTTCGGCGGGGCTGGAAACACCATATATTTT
CASSFGGAGNTIYF
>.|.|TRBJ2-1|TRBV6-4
TGTGCCAGCAGTGACAAGTCGGGGGCCGTCGATGAGCAGTTCTTC
CASSDKSGAVDEQFF
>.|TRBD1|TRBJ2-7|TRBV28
TGTGCCAGCCAAGGACAGGGCTACGAGCAGTACTTC
CASQGQGYEQYF